This T cell receptor (beta chain) stems from a study of prognosis after radiotherapy for stage I lung cancer. Study context: A biologically effective dose of at least 100 Gy came via 3-5 SBRT fractions. Among the patients, several developed distant metastases after radiotherapy at a median of about seven months, and approximately 16 showed no significant progression. Notes on the study in general: Patients with distant metastases had lower Shannon entropy after stereotactic body radiation therapy.

This CDR3 is built from 13 residues. Germline values: CDR1 MNHEY, CDR2 SVGEGT. Peripheral venous blood was drawn in six-milliliter volumes, with a draw taken at each of two separate time points. In its sample, this clonotype was seen once. Its antigen is currently unknown. At one end the junction does not follow the germline gene, possibly because of a read error. Using two-round multiplex PCR, the authors amplified TCR beta CDR3 from genomic DNA. With primers specific to each TRBV and TRBJ gene, the first-round PCR was performed. TCRdb re-derived calls from the multiplex PCR reads in MiXCR, one entry per CDR3 protein. This sample has 15,000 to 25,000 distinct CDR3 sequences, with around 26% found just once.

Source: PBMCs, taken before or after stereotactic body radiation therapy (not recorded which). The sequence came from a donor at least 50 years old with non-small cell lung cancer. This sequence joins TRBV6-2 or TRBV6-3 and TRBJ1-4; D uncertain. CDR3 region: CASSETGNEKMFF. CDR3 coding DNA: TGCGCCAGCAGTGAAACGGGAAATGAAAAAATGTTTTTT.